Below, 26 T cell receptor beta chains from the same sample are listed, as sequenced in a study of cytomegalovirus exposure and HLA in healthy donors (TCRdb year 2017). The method was the immunoSEQ multiplex PCR assay. For the multiplex PCR, a mixture combining 60 forward primers for TCR Vbeta segments and 13 reverse primers for TCR Jbeta segments was used. The clones in this table, taken by TCRdb from immuneACCESS, are in-frame only. Not every clone is retained; where verified, under half of the shortfall comes from an unresolved V gene, and the cause of the rest is unknown. In this sample the table shows roughly 140,000 clones, more than 75% of which occur a single time. Less than 3% of the sample is in the top ten clones. Specimen: PBMCs. All receptors derive from a female donor in good health and CMV-seronegative.

This clone was recorded only once. The rearrangement links TRBV4-1 to TRBJ2-3, with D tentatively TRBD1 (5 bases). V was cut by 1 base and J by 0 bases, with 11 bases left in between. CDR3 length equals 16 residues. In germline, CDR1 is MGHRA, CDR2 YSYEKL. As DNA, the CDR3 is TGCGCCAGCAGCCAAGCCGAGGCAGGGAGCACAGATACGCAGTATTTT. Translation: CASSQAEAGSTDTQYF.

This clone has a handful of counts. The chain joins TRBV27 to TRBJ2-7, with TRBD1 matching over 7 bases. The CDR3 has 15 amino acids. CDR1 and CDR2 from the germline V gene are MNHEY and SMNVEV (reference sequence). With 4 bases clipped from V and 4 bases from J, the junction kept 10 bases outside the gene matches. The CDR3 bases are TGTGCCAGCAGTTCCCCCTGGACAGGAAAATACGAGCAGTACTTC. This codes for CASSSPWTGKYEQYF.

V and J are TRBV18 and TRBJ2-6; D perhaps matches TRBD1 (5 bases). The germline V gene encodes CDR1 KGHSH and CDR2 LQKENI. The CDR3 is 15 residues long. V lost 2 bases and J 2 bases, leaving 7 bases between the germline ends. The CDR3 here is CASSPSGPGANVLTF. CDR3 in DNA: TGTGCCAGCTCACCATCAGGGCCTGGGGCCAACGTCCTGACTTTC.

This rearrangement joins TRBV30 to TRBJ1-1; D remains unclear. Trimming removed 0 bases at V and 4 bases at J, with 9 bases between. Germline V lookup: CDR1 GTSNPN, CDR2 SVGIG (reference sequence). The length of the CDR3 is 13 residues. CDR3 region: CAWSVMGPTEAFF. The DNA for the CDR3 is TGTGCCTGGAGTGTAATGGGCCCCACTGAAGCTTTCTTT.

The V and J genes are TRBV5-1 and TRBJ2-4, with 13 bases lining up with TRBD2. The CDR3 spans 19 residues. The V segment lost 0 bases and the J segment 1 base; nucleotides outside the gene matches: 7. CDR1 and CDR2 (germline): SGHRS, YFSETQ. DNA for the CDR3: TGCGCCAGCAGCTTGGAACTAGCGGGAGGGAGGGCGGCCAAAAACATTCAGTACTTC. It specifies CASSLELAGGRAAKNIQYF.

The CDR3 reads CASSFGGAKNIQYF. The DNA for the CDR3 is TGTGCCAGCAGCTTCGGGGGAGCCAAAAACATTCAGTACTTC. The gene calls are TRBV5-6 and TRBJ2-4; D perhaps matches TRBD2 (6 bases). V lost 2 bases to trimming and J lost 0 bases, with 6 bases between them. This CDR3 comprises 14 residues. Germline-derived CDR1 and CDR2 are SGHDT and YYEEEE.

This clone has a handful of counts. At one end, the junction sequence differs from germline, possibly due to a read error. The chain links TRBV5-4 to TRBJ2-3; 7 nucleotides agree with TRBD2. Germline CDR1 is SGHNT and CDR2 is YYREEE (reference sequence). There are 15 residues in the CDR3. The CDR3 nucleotides are TGCGCCAGCAGCCCGGGAAGCGGGGAGGTAGATACGCAGTATTTT. The encoded protein is CASSPGSGEVDTQYF. Based on the CDR3 plus reference TRBV5-4 and TRBJ2-3, the full variable domain is ETGVTQSPTHLIKTRGQQVTLRCSSQSGHNTVSWYQQALGQGPQFIFQYYREEENGRGNFPPRFSGLQFPNYSSELNVNALELDDSALYLCASSPGSGEVDTQYFGPGTRLTVL.

The V and J genes are TRBV12-5 and TRBJ1-4, with TRBD1 matching 8 bases. The CDR3 has 14 amino acids. The ends lost 2 bases at V and 7 bases at J; junction bases unmatched: 3. Germline CDR1 LGHNT, CDR2 FRNRAP. The chain's CDR3 is CASGLWTGPEKLFF. CDR3 sequence (DNA): TGTGCTAGTGGTTTGTGGACAGGGCCTGAAAAACTGTTTTTT.

In its sample, this clone was seen a few times. The chain employs TRBV6-5 and TRBJ2-7, with 7 bases aligning to TRBD1. With 0 bases clipped from V and 2 bases from J, the junction kept 7 bases outside the gene matches. Germline V gives CDR1 MNHEY, CDR2 SVGAGI. The length of the CDR3 is 16 residues. In DNA form, the CDR3 reads TGTGCCAGCAGTTACTCGATATCTACAGGGGCCTACGAGCAGTACTTC. Translating gives CASSYSISTGAYEQYF.

This clone was observed a single time. V usage is TRBV28 and J usage is TRBJ2-7, with a weak D call TRBD2 (6 bases). The length of the CDR3 is 14 residues. V lost 4 bases and J lost 0, with 10 bases in between. Per the germline V gene, CDR1 is MDHEN and CDR2 is SYDVKM. In DNA form, the CDR3 reads TGTGCCAGCAGTTCCAGGAGGGACTCCTACGAGCAGTACTTC. This codes for CASSSRRDSYEQYF.

This clone was recorded once. The CDR3 here is CASSIGLAGGPDTQYF. In DNA, the CDR3 is TGTGCCAGCAGCATAGGACTAGCGGGAGGCCCAGATACGCAGTATTTT. The chain is built from TRBV7-7 and TRBJ2-3; 14 nucleotides match TRBD2. The germline CDR1 and CDR2 sequences are SSHAT and FNYEAQ (reference sequence). Trimming at V came to 5 bases and at J to 4 bases, leaving 5 bases not matched to a gene. The CDR3 is 16 residues long.

The gene calls are TRBV5-4 and TRBJ1-6; the D gene is possibly TRBD1 (6 bases). Germline V gives CDR1 SGHNT, CDR2 YYREEE (reference sequence). Trimming stripped 4 bases from V and 7 bases from J, with 18 bases between. The CDR3 contains 16 residues. CDR3 residues: CASSPTSQGMNSPLHF. In DNA form, the CDR3 reads TGTGCCAGCAGCCCTACAAGCCAGGGGATGAATTCACCCCTCCACTTT.

The chain carries TRBV27 and TRBJ2-7, with a tentative D call TRBD1 (5 bases). Germline V gives CDR1 MNHEY, CDR2 SMNVEV (reference sequence). The CDR3 totals 17 residues. The V end was cut by 0 bases, the J end by 1 base, with 16 bases between. The CDR3, as DNA: TGTGCCAGCAGTTTATCTGGCGGCGACAGAGGTTCCTACGAGCAGTACTTC. The encoded protein is CASSLSGGDRGSYEQYF.

The chain combines TRBV30 with TRBJ2-7; D perhaps matches TRBD1 (5 bases). This CDR3 has 13 residues. V dropped 0 bases and J dropped 5 bases, with 11 bases sitting between them. The V gene's germline CDR1 is GTSNPN and CDR2 SVGIG (reference sequence). As DNA, the CDR3 is TGTGCCTGGAGTGTAGGGGCAGGCCACGAGCAGTACTTC. Translation gives CAWSVGAGHEQYF.

The rearrangement uses TRBV7-9 and TRBJ2-3; D unclear. The CDR3 has 15 amino acids. With 5 bases removed from V and 1 base from J, the gap between germline ends came to 13 bases. Looked up from germline, CDR1 is SEHNR and CDR2 is FQNEAQ (reference sequence). CDR3: CASSTRRGGTDTQYF. As DNA, the CDR3 is TGTGCCAGCAGCACCCGGAGAGGAGGCACAGATACGCAGTATTTT.

The CDR3 DNA sequence: TGTGCCAGCAGCCCTCAGGGAGGAGGCTACAATGAGCAGTTCTTC. It specifies CASSPQGGGYNEQFF. The chain uses TRBV9 and TRBJ2-1; possibly TRBD2 for D (6 bases). Germline lookup yields CDR1 SGDLS and CDR2 YYNGEE. Trimming shortened V by 4 bases and J by 3 bases, and 14 bases separated the two germline ends. The CDR3 is 15 amino acids. The variable domain in full, with the rest retrieved from reference TRBV9 and TRBJ2-1, is DSGVTQTPKHLITATGQRVTLRCSPRSGDLSVYWYQQSLDQGLQFLIQYYNGEERAKGNILERFSAQQFPDLHSELNLSSLELGDSALYFCASSPQGGGYNEQFFGPGTRLTVL.

This rearrangement joins TRBV6-1 to TRBJ1-1; a possible D gene is TRBD1 (6 bases). Trimming took off 7 bases at V and 1 base at J, with 10 bases between the two ends. Germline-derived CDR1 and CDR2 are MNHNS and SASEGT. The CDR3 length is 13 residues. CDR3 DNA sequence: TGTGCCAGCATCTTACAGGGGAACACTGAAGCTTTCTTT. It is translated as CASILQGNTEAFF.

This sequence joins TRBV5-6 and TRBJ1-2; D is undetermined. The CDR3 loop spans 14 amino acids. Per germline, CDR1 SGHDT and CDR2 YYEEEE. Trimming removed 0 bases from V and 5 bases from J, with 11 bases in between. This CDR3 is CASSLGAGTYGYTF. In DNA, the CDR3 is TGTGCCAGCAGCTTGGGGGCAGGAACTTATGGCTACACCTTC.

This sequence joins TRBV28 and TRBJ1-2; 9 bases match TRBD1. The CDR3 runs 15 residues. The germline CDR1 and CDR2 sequences are MDHEN and SYDVKM. Trimming took 3 bases from V and 8 from J; bases not matched to a gene: 10. In DNA form, the CDR3 reads TGTGCCAGCAGTTTGGTTGGAGACAGGGGGAAGGGCTACACCTTC. Its translation: CASSLVGDRGKGYTF.

The rearrangement joins TRBV5-6 to TRBJ1-4; D is possibly TRBD1 (5 bases). Germline V gene data show CDR1 as SGHDT and CDR2 as YYEEEE. Trimming removed 2 bases from V and 4 bases from J, with 18 bases in between. This CDR3 region has 17 residues. The CDR3 spells CASSFTLGREINEKLFF. The DNA of the CDR3 is TGTGCCAGCAGCTTCACTTTGGGCAGGGAAATTAATGAAAAACTGTTTTTT.

The sample holds a few counts of this clone. The chain joins TRBV27 to TRBJ1-2; 12 bases line up with TRBD1. Per the germline V gene, CDR1 is MNHEY and CDR2 is SMNVEV (reference sequence). V was pared by 4 bases and J by 5 bases, with 8 bases of the junction left unmatched. This CDR3 has 16 amino acids. CDR3 in amino acids: CASSWDRDRGLYGYTF. CDR3 DNA sequence: TGTGCCAGCAGTTGGGACCGGGACAGGGGGCTTTATGGCTACACCTTC.

This clone was picked up a small number of times. V and J are TRBV5-6 and TRBJ1-3; 7 bases match TRBD1. V lost 4 bases to trimming and J lost 11 bases; unmatched junction nucleotides: 9. This CDR3 contains 13 residues. Germline V gives CDR1 SGHDT, CDR2 YYEEEE. The CDR3 nucleotides read TGTGCCAGCAGCACCTACCAGGGGGGCTCCATATATTTT. Protein product: CASSTYQGGSIYF.

The CDR3 loop reads CASSPPGPPRRYTF. In DNA form, the CDR3 reads TGTGCCAGCAGTCCCCCAGGGCCTCCCAGACGCTACACCTTC. The chain employs TRBV27 and TRBJ1-2; the D gene is possibly TRBD1 (5 bases). The CDR3 consists of 14 residues. Germline CDR1 reads MNHEY; CDR2 reads SMNVEV (reference sequence). V lost 5 bases, J lost 9 bases, and 19 bases lay in between.

This clone showed up just once. The V and J genes are TRBV5-1 and TRBJ2-7; TRBD1 matches at 10 bases. The V gene's germline CDR1 is SGHRS and CDR2 YFSETQ. The CDR3 contains 14 residues. After removal of 5 bases from V and 7 bases from J, the junction contained 9 bases not matched to a gene. The CDR3 region has the DNA TGCGCCAGCAGGCCGGGACAGGGGAAATGGGAGCAGTACTTC. This encodes CASRPGQGKWEQYF.

The chain links TRBV11-2 to TRBJ2-7; the match to TRBD2 covers 7 bases. The germline CDR1 and CDR2 sequences are SGHAT and FQNNGV. Trimming removed 3 bases from V and 3 bases from J; junction bases left unmatched: 8. CDR3 length equals 15 residues. CDR3 loop: CASSFSRDYFYEQYF. CDR3 DNA: TGTGCCAGCAGCTTCTCCCGGGACTACTTCTACGAGCAGTACTTC. Looking up the rest from reference TRBV11-2 and TRBJ2-7 gives the full variable domain: EAGVAQSPRYKIIEKRQSVAFWCNPISGHATLYWYQQILGQGPKLLIQFQNNGVVDDSQLPKDRFSAERLKGVDSTLKIQPAKLEDSAVYLCASSFSRDYFYEQYFGPGTRLTVT.

This chain uses TRBV19 with TRBJ1-4; tentatively, D is TRBD1 (6 bases). Germline-derived CDR1 and CDR2 are LNHDA and SQIVND (reference sequence). With 3 bases removed from V and 5 bases from J, the gap between germline ends came to 13 bases. The CDR3 is 15 amino acids. CDR3: CASSIRTGQNEKLFF. The DNA for the CDR3 is TGTGCCAGTAGTATTCGCACAGGGCAGAATGAAAAACTGTTTTTT.